Each of the 14 T cell receptor beta chains below was sequenced from the same sample in a study of shared clonotypes between healthy human individuals. Repertoires were generated with immunoSEQ multiplex PCR, while TCRdb's copy carries only in-frame clones and drops some. The sample includes about 2.3 million clones, less than 95% of them seen just once. Sequencing was done on a sample of naive CD4+ T cells from PBMCs. Regarding subset: CD45RA+ positively selected. The receptors shown here come from a man aged 18 to 29 in good health. Some clones in this sample may be carry-over from other donors' samples.

The table lists this clone with a few counts. The identical CDR3 is also encoded by other nucleotide sequences in the sample. The chain joins TRBV9 to TRBJ2-1; 8 nucleotides agree with TRBD1. The germline gives CDR1 SGDLS, CDR2 YYNGEE. The CDR3 has 15 residues. Trimming cost V 0 bases and J 2 bases; bases outside gene matches: 1. CDR3 in DNA: TGTGCCAGCAGCGTAGGGACAGGGACCTACAATGAGCAGTTCTTC. Protein product: CASSVGTGTYNEQFF.

This clone showed up just a few times. The chain joins TRBV30 to TRBJ1-1, with TRBD1 as a possible D gene (6 bases). Germline V gene lookup returns CDR1 GTSNPN and CDR2 SVGIG (reference sequence). The CDR3 is made up of 11 amino acids. Trimming shortened V by 3 bases and J by 8 bases, and 10 bases separated the two germline ends. The CDR3 sequence: CAWSQQGEAFF. CDR3 bases: TGTGCCTGGAGCCAACAGGGCGAAGCTTTCTTT.

This sequence joins TRBV7-2 and TRBJ2-7, with D possibly TRBD2 on 5 matching bases. Germline-derived CDR1 and CDR2 are SGHTA and FQGNSA. The CDR3 totals 14 residues. Trimming stripped 1 base from V and 6 bases from J, with 13 bases between. The CDR3 DNA follows: TGTGCCAGCAGCTTAGGTTGGTTACGGGGCGAGCAGTACTTC. The encoded protein is CASSLGWLRGEQYF. Full variable domain (rest looked up from reference TRBV7-2 and TRBJ2-7): GAGVSQSPSNKVTEKGKDVELRCDPISGHTALYWYRQSLGQGLEFLIYFQGNSAPDKSGLPSDRFSAERTGGSVSTLTIQRTQQEDSAVYLCASSLGWLRGEQYFGPGTRLTVT.

The V gene is TRBV28, the J gene TRBJ1-1; D uncertain. V lost 6 bases and J lost 4, with 24 bases in between. This CDR3 region has 17 residues. Germline V gives CDR1 MDHEN, CDR2 SYDVKM. CDR3 nucleotide sequence: TGTGCCAGCAGATTTAGGTTCGGTAGTAAGGGAGGCACTGAAGCTTTCTTT. Protein product: CASRFRFGSKGGTEAFF.

The chain employs TRBV27 and TRBJ2-1; D perhaps matches TRBD2 (6 bases). CDR3 size: 15 residues. The germline V gene encodes CDR1 MNHEY and CDR2 SMNVEV (reference sequence). The V end was cut by 7 bases, the J end by 6 bases, with 19 bases between. DNA of the CDR3: TGTGCCAGCACCCCGAGGCCAATGGAGGGCAATGAGCAGTTCTTC. It encodes CASTPRPMEGNEQFF.

This clone appeared a few times. The chain links TRBV29-1 to TRBJ1-1, with 8 bases identical to TRBD1. Germline CDR1 and CDR2: SQVTM and ANQGSEA. The CDR3 sequence is 12 residues long. With 4 bases clipped from V and 6 bases from J, the junction kept 4 bases outside the gene matches. The CDR3 is CSVAQGAAEAFF. CDR3 sequence (DNA): TGCAGCGTTGCCCAGGGGGCGGCTGAAGCTTTCTTT.

The CDR3 spells CASSLTRETGELFF. CDR3 DNA: TGTGCCAGCAGCTTGACTAGGGAGACCGGGGAGCTGTTTTTT. The rearrangement joins TRBV7-9 to TRBJ2-2; possibly TRBD2 for D (6 bases). The CDR3 is 14 amino acids. Trimming left V 3 bases short and J 5 bases short, with 10 bases between. Per germline, CDR1 SEHNR and CDR2 FQNEAQ (reference sequence).

The rearrangement links TRBV28 to TRBJ2-2, with a weak D call TRBD2 (5 bases). The ends were cut back, 6 bases at V and 0 bases at J, with 11 bases in the middle. The CDR3 is 15 residues long. The germline gives CDR1 MDHEN, CDR2 SYDVKM. As DNA, the CDR3 is TGTGCCAGCAGCTATCGGACTCCGAACACCGGGGAGCTGTTTTTT. It encodes CASSYRTPNTGELFF.

This chain uses TRBV10-3 with TRBJ2-5, with unresolved D. The CDR3 is 14 residues long. Trimming removed 5 bases at V and 5 bases at J, with 15 bases between. Germline V CDR1 and CDR2: ENHRY, SYGVKD. CDR3 residues: CAISPDPGGETQYF. The CDR3 DNA sequence: TGTGCCATCAGTCCTGACCCGGGTGGGGAGACCCAGTACTTC.

The V call is TRBV6-1, the J call TRBJ2-3; weak D call: TRBD2 (6 bases). This CDR3 has 15 amino acids. Per the germline V gene, CDR1 is MNHNS and CDR2 is SASEGT. V lost 3 bases to trimming and J lost 2 bases, with 12 bases between them. This chain's CDR3 is CASSEPGAPTDTQYF. The CDR3 DNA reads as TGTGCCAGCAGTGAGCCGGGAGCCCCCACAGATACGCAGTATTTT.

The gene calls are TRBV6-1 and TRBJ2-2; D may be TRBD1 or TRBD2 (6 bases each). V was shortened by 8 bases and J by 0 bases, with 13 bases between the two germline ends. Germline CDR1 MNHNS, CDR2 SASEGT. There are 15 residues in the CDR3. This chain's CDR3 is CASGRGASNTGELFF. CDR3 coding DNA: TGTGCCAGCGGTAGGGGGGCCTCGAACACCGGGGAGCTGTTTTTT.

The chain combines TRBV6-6 with TRBJ2-5; tentatively, D is TRBD2 (7 bases). CDR3 length: 14 residues. V was cut by 9 bases and J by 7 bases, with 21 bases left in between. Germline-derived CDR1 and CDR2 are MNHNY and SVGAGI (reference sequence). The DNA for the CDR3 is TGTGCCAGTAGGGGGGCGGGAGTCCCGGGGACCCAGTACTTC. It encodes CASRGAGVPGTQYF.

This rearrangement joins TRBV5-1 to TRBJ1-2, with 10 bases that match TRBD1. Trimming at V came to 7 bases and at J to 7 bases, leaving 10 bases not matched to a gene. Germline V CDR1 and CDR2: SGHRS, YFSETQ. The CDR3 loop spans 14 amino acids. CDR3 sequence: CASGRDRGNGGYTF. CDR3 coding DNA: TGCGCCAGCGGACGGGACAGGGGAAACGGTGGCTACACCTTC.

This chain connects TRBV14 to TRBJ2-4; possible D gene TRBD2, 7 bases. The germline CDR1 and CDR2 sequences are SGHDN and FVKESK. CDR3 length: 16 residues. V was clipped by 4 bases and J by 0 bases, with 13 bases between them. The CDR3 spells CASSPGGGLAKNIQYF. The CDR3 DNA follows: TGTGCCAGCAGCCCGGGGGGCGGCCTAGCCAAAAACATTCAGTACTTC.